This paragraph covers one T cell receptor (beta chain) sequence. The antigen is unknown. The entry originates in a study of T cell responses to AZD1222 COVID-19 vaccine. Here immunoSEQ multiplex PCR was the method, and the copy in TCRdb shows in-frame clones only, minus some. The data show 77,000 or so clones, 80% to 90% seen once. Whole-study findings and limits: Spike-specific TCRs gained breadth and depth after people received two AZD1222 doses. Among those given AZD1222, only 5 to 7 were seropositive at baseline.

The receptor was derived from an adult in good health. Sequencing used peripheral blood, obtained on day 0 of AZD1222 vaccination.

The CDR3 nucleotides read TGTGCCAGCAGCTTCGGGGAGGGGGGCTACGAGCAGTACTTC. This gives the protein CASSFGEGGYEQYF. The V and J genes are TRBV5-6 and TRBJ2-7, with D perhaps matching TRBD2 (7 bases). CDR1 is SGHDT, CDR2 YYEEEE, per germline. The CDR3 runs 14 residues. Trimming shortened V by 2 bases and J by 3 bases, and 12 bases separated the two germline ends.